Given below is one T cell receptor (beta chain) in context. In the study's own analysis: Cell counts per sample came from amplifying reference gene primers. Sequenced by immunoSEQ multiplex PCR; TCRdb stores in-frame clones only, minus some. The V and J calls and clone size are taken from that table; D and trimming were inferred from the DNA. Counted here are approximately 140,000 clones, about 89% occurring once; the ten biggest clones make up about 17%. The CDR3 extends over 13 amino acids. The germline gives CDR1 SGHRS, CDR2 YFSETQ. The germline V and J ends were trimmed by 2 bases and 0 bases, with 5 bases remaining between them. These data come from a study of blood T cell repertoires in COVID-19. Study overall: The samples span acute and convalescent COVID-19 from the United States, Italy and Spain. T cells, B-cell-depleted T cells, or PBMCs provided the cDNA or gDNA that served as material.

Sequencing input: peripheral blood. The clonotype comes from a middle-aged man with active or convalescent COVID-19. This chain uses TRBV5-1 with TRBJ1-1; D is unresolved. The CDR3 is CASSFNMNTEAFF. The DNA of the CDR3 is TGCGCCAGCAGCTTTAACATGAACACTGAAGCTTTCTTT. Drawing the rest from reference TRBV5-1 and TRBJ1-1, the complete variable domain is KAGVTQTPRYLIKTRGQQVTLSCSPISGHRSVSWYQQTPGQGLQFLFEYFSETQRNKGNFPGRFSGRQFSNSRSEMNVSTLELGDSALYLCASSFNMNTEAFFGQGTRLTVV.